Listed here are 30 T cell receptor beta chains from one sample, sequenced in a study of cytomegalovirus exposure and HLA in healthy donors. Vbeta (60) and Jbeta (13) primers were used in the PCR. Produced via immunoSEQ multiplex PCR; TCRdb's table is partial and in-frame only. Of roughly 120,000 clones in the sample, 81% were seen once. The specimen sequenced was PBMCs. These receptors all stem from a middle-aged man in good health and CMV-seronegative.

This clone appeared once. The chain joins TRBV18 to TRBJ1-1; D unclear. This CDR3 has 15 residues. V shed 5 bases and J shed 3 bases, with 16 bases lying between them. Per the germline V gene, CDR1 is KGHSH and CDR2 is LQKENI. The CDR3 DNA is TGTGCCAGCTCATCTCAAGAGAGTAAATACACTGAAGCTTTCTTT. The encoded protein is CASSSQESKYTEAFF.

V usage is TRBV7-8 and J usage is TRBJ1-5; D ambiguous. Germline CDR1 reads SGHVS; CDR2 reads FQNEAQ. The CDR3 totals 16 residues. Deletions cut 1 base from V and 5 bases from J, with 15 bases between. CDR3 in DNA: TGTGCCAGCAGCTTAGAGGCGGTCGCCTCATATCAGCCCCAGCATTTT. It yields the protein CASSLEAVASYQPQHF.

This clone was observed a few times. CDR3 coding DNA: TGTGCCATCAGTGACTACACAGGCGTAGCCAAAAACATTCAGTACTTC. Residues: CAISDYTGVAKNIQYF. The V gene is TRBV10-3, the J gene TRBJ2-4; D possibly corresponds to TRBD1 (5 bases). Germline V gene lookup returns CDR1 ENHRY and CDR2 SYGVKD. The CDR3 has 16 residues. V dropped 3 bases and J dropped 0 bases, with 12 bases sitting between them.

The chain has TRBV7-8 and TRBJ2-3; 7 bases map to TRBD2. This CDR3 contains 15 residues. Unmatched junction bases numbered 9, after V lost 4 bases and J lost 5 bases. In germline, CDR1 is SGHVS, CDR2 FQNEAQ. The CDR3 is CASSYQRGGLDTQYF. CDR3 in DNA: TGTGCCAGCAGCTACCAGCGGGGAGGCTTAGATACGCAGTATTTT.

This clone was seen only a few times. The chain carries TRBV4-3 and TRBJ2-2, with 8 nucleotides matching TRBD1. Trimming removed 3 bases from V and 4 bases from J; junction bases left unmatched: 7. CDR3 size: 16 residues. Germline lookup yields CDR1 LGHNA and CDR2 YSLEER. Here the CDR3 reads CASSHGRTGSTGELFF. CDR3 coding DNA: TGCGCCAGCAGCCACGGAAGGACAGGGAGCACCGGGGAGCTGTTTTTT.

CDR3 coding DNA: TGTGCCAGTAGTATATGGCAGGGGGTATCCTACGAGCAGTACTTC. Translated: CASSIWQGVSYEQYF. The chain is built from TRBV19 and TRBJ2-7; 7 bases map to TRBD1. Trimming took 2 bases from V and 1 from J; bases not matched to a gene: 5. This CDR3 contains 15 residues. Per germline, CDR1 LNHDA and CDR2 SQIVND (reference sequence). The full variable domain, its missing parts supplied by reference TRBV19 and TRBJ2-7, is DGGITQSPKYLFRKEGQNVTLSCEQNLNHDAMYWYRQDPGQGLRLIYYSQIVNDFQKGDIAEGYSVSREKKESFPLTVTSAQKNPTAFYLCASSIWQGVSYEQYFGPGTRLTVT.

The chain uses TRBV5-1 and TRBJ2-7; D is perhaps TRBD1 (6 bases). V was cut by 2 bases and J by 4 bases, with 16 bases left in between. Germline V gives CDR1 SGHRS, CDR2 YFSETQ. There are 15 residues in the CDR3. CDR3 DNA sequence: TGCGCCAGCAGCTTAGTATCGGACAGAAAATACGAGCAGTACTTC. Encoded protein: CASSLVSDRKYEQYF.

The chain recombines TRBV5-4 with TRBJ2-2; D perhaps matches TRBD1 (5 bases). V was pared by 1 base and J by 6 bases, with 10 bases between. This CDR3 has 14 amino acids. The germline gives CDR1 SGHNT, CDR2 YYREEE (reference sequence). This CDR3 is CASSLIGVSGELFF. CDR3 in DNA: TGTGCCAGCAGCTTGATAGGGGTATCCGGGGAGCTGTTTTTT.

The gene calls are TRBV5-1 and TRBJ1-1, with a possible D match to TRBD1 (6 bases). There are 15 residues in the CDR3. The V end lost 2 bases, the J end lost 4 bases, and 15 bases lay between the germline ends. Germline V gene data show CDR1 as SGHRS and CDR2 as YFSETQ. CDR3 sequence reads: CASSFTGLGSTEAFF. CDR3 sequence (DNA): TGCGCCAGCAGCTTTACAGGGCTTGGAAGCACTGAAGCTTTCTTT.

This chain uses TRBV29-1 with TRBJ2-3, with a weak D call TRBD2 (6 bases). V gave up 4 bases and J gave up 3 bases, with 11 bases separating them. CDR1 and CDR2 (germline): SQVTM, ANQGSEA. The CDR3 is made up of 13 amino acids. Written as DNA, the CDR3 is TGCAGCGTTGTGGGTGGGAGGACAGATACGCAGTATTTT. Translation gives CSVVGGRTDTQYF.

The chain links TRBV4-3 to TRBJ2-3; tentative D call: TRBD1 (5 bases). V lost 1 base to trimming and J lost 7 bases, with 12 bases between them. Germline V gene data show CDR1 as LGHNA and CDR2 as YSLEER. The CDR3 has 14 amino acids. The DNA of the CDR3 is TGCGCCAGCAGCCAAGGCAGGGAAACTTATACGCAGTATTTT. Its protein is CASSQGRETYTQYF.

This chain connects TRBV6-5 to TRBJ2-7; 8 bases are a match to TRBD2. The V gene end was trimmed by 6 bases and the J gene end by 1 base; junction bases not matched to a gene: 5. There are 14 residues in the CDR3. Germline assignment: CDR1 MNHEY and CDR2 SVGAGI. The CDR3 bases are TGTGCCAGCAGCGGGGGGGAATCATCCTACGAGCAGTACTTC. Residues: CASSGGESSYEQYF.

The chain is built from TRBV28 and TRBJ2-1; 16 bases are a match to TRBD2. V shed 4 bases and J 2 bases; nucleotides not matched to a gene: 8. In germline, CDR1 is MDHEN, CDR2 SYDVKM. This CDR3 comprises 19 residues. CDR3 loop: CASSSVPGLAGGTYNEQFF. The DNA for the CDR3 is TGTGCCAGCAGTTCCGTCCCGGGACTAGCGGGGGGGACCTACAATGAGCAGTTCTTC.

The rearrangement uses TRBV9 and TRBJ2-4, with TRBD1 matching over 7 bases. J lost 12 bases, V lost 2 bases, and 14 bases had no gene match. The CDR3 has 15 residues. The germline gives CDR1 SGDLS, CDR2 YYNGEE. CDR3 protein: CASSVDLGKGDSQYF. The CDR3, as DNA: TGTGCCAGCAGCGTGGATTTGGGGAAGGGGGACAGTCAGTACTTC.

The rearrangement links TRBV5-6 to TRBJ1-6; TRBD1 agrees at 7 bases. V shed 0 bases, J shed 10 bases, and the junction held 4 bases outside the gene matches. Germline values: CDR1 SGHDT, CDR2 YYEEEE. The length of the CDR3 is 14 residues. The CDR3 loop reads CASSLGQGVSPLHF. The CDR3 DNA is TGTGCCAGCAGCTTGGGACAGGGAGTCTCACCCCTCCACTTT.

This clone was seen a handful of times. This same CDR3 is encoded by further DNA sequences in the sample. The CDR3: CAIPGLANTGELFF. The DNA of the CDR3 is TGTGCCATCCCGGGACTAGCGAACACCGGGGAGCTGTTTTTT. V is TRBV28 and J is TRBJ2-2; 8 bases agree with TRBD2. CDR1 is MDHEN and CDR2 is SYDVKM in the germline V gene. The V segment lost 10 bases and the J segment 0 bases; nucleotides outside the gene matches: 4. This CDR3 is built from 14 residues. Variable domain in full (rest from reference TRBV28 and TRBJ2-2): DVKVTQSSRYLVKRTGEKVFLECVQDMDHENMFWYRQDPGLGLRLIYFSYDVKMKEKGDIPEGYSVSREKKERFSLILESASTNQTSMYLCAIPGLANTGELFFGEGSRLTVL.

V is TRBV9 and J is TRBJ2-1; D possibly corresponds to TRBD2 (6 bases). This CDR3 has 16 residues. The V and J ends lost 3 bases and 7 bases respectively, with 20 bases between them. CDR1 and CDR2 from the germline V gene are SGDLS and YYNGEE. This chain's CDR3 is CASSATLAGDGNEQFF. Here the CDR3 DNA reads TGTGCCAGCAGCGCCACACTAGCTGGGGATGGGAATGAGCAGTTCTTC. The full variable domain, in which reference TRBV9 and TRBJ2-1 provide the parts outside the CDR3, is DSGVTQTPKHLITATGQRVTLRCSPRSGDLSVYWYQQSLDQGLQFLIQYYNGEERAKGNILERFSAQQFPDLHSELNLSSLELGDSALYFCASSATLAGDGNEQFFGPGTRLTVL.

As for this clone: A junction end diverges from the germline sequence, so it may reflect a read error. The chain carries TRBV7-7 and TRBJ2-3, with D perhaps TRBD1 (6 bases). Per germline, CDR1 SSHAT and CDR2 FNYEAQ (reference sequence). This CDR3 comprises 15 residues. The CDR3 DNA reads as TGTGCTAGCAGCCCACAGGGACCCTTCACAGATACGCAGTATTTT. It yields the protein CASSPQGPFTDTQYF.

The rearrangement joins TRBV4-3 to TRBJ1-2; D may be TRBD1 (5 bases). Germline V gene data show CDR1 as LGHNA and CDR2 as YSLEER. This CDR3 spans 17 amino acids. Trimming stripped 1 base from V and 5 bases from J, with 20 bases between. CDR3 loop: CASSQGRGGRGQYGYTF. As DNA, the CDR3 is TGCGCCAGCAGCCAAGGAAGGGGCGGGAGGGGCCAATATGGCTACACCTTC.

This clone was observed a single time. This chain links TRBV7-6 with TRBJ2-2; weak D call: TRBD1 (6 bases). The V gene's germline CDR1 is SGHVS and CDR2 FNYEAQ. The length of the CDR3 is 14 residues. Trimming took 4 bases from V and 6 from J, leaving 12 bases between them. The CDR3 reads CASSYTGLAGELFF. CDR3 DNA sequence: TGTGCCAGCAGCTACACAGGGTTGGCCGGGGAGCTGTTTTTT.

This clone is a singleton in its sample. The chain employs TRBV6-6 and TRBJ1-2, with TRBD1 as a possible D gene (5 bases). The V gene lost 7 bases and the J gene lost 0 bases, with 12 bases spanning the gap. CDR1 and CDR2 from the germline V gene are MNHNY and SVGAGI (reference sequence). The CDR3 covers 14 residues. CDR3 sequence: CASIDSAANYGYTF. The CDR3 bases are TGTGCCAGCATCGACAGCGCTGCTAACTATGGCTACACCTTC.

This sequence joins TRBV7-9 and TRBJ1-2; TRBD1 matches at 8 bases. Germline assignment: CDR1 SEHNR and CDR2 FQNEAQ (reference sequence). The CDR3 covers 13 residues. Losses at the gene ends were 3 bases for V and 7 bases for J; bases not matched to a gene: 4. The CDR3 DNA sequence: TGTGCCAGCAGCTTCCCAGGGGGCGGTGGCTACACCTTC. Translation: CASSFPGGGGYTF.

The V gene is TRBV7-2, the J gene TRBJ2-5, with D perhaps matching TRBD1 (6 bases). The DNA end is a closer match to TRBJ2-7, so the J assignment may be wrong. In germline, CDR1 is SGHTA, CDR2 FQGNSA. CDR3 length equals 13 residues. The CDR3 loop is CASSLDIGGEQYF. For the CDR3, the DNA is TGTGCCAGCAGCTTAGATATAGGGGGCGAGCAGTACTTC.

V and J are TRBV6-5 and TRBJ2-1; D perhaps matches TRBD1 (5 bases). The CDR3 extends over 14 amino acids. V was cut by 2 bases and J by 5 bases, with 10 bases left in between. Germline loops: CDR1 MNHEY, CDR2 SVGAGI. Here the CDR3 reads CASSYQGDNNEQFF. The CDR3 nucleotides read TGTGCCAGCAGTTACCAAGGGGATAACAATGAGCAGTTCTTC.

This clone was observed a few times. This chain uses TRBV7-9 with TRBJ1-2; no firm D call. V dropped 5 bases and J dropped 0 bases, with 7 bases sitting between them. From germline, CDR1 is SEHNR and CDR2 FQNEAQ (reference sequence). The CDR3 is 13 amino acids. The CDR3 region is CASSPSANYGYTF. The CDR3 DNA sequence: TGTGCCAGCAGCCCCTCTGCTAACTATGGCTACACCTTC.

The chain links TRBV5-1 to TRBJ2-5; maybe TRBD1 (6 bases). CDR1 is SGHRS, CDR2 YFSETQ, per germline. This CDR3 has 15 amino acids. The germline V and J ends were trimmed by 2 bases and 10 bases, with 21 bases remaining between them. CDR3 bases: TGCGCCAGCAGCTTCTGGACAGACCGCCGAAGAGACCAGTACTTC. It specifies CASSFWTDRRRDQYF.

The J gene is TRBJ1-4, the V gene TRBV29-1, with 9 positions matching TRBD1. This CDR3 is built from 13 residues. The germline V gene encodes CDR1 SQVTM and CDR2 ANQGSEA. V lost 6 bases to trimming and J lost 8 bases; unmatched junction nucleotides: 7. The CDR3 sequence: CSVATGGLEKLFF. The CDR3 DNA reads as TGCAGCGTAGCGACAGGGGGATTGGAAAAACTGTTTTTT.

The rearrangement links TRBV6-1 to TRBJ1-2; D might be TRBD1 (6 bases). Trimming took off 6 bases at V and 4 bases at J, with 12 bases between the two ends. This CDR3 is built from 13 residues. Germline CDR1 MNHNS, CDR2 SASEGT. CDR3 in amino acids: CASRPGQTYGYTF. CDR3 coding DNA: TGTGCCAGCAGACCGGGACAAACCTATGGCTACACCTTC.

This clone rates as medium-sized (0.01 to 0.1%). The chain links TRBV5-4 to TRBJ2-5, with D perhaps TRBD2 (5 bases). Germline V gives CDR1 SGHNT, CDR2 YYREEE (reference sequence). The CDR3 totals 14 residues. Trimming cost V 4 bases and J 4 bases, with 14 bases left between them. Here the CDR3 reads CASSRGPGRETQYF. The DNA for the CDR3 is TGTGCCAGCAGCCGAGGGCCCGGGCGAGAGACCCAGTACTTC. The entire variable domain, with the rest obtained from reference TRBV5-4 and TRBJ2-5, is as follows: ETGVTQSPTHLIKTRGQQVTLRCSSQSGHNTVSWYQQALGQGPQFIFQYYREEENGRGNFPPRFSGLQFPNYSSELNVNALELDDSALYLCASSRGPGRETQYFGPGTRLLVL.

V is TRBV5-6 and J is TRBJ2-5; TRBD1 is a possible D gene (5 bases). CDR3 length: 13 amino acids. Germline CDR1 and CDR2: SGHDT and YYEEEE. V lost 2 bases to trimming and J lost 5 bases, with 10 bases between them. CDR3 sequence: CASSFAGWETQYF. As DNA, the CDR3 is TGTGCCAGCAGCTTCGCAGGGTGGGAGACCCAGTACTTC.